Following are 14 T cell receptor beta chains from one sample sequenced in a study of early T cells in non-severe SARS-CoV-2 infection. MiXCR, run by TCRdb on the 5' RACE reads, gives a single entry per CDR3 protein. This table has roughly 92,000 distinct CDR3 sequences, about 12% appearing once. The specimen comprised whole blood, sampled at baseline. The receptors come from an adult who was a healthcare worker with PCR-confirmed SARS-CoV-2 infection or an uninfected control (not recorded which).

The rearrangement uses TRBV19 and TRBJ1-4; D gene unclear. V was cut by 8 bases and J by 7 bases, with 17 bases left in between. Germline CDR1 reads LNHDA; CDR2 reads SQIVND (reference sequence). This CDR3 contains 14 residues. CDR3 protein: CASGRRGTGEKLFF. The DNA of the CDR3 is TGTGCCAGTGGTAGGAGAGGTACGGGTGAAAAACTGTTTTTT.

There are many counts of this clonotype. The V and J genes are TRBV20-1 and TRBJ1-4; D gene ambiguous. This CDR3 is 13 amino acids long. V lost 5 bases to trimming and J lost 0 bases, with 7 bases between them. In germline, CDR1 is DFQATT, CDR2 SNEGSKA (reference sequence). CDR3 protein: CSARRPTNEKLFF. The CDR3, as DNA: TGCAGTGCTCGCAGGCCAACTAATGAAAAACTGTTTTTT.

Notes on this clonotype: The junction departs from the called germline gene at one end, perhaps through a read error. The J gene is TRBJ2-2, the V gene TRBV10-3; no firm D call. The CDR3 runs 14 residues. CDR1 and CDR2 from the germline V gene are ENHRY and SYGVKD. The CDR3 region is CATSLSKNTGELFF. CDR3 DNA: TGTGCCACCAGTCTGTCCAAGAACACCGGGGAGCTGTTTTTT.

V usage is TRBV13 and J usage is TRBJ2-3, with 12 bases fitting TRBD2. The CDR3 is 16 residues long. Germline V CDR1 and CDR2: PRHDT, FYEKMQ (reference sequence). Unmatched junction bases numbered 8, after V lost 5 bases and J lost 5 bases. The chain's CDR3 is CASSPWTSGTKDTQYF. In DNA, the CDR3 is TGTGCCAGCAGCCCTTGGACTAGCGGGACGAAAGATACGCAGTATTTT.

The chain joins TRBV12-2 to TRBJ1-2. TRBV12-2 is a pseudogene segment. The CDR3 has 16 amino acids. CDR3 bases: TGTGCAAGTCGCTTAGCGCAAGGGGGCCCTCCTTATGGCTACACCTTC. Protein: CASRLAQGGPPYGYTF.

CDR3 in amino acids: CASTTGGVPTEAFF. CDR3 nucleotides: TGCGCCAGCACCACCGGGGGGGTCCCAACTGAAGCTTTCTTT. J is TRBJ1-1 and V is TRBV5-1; weak D call: TRBD1 (5 bases). The germline V gene has CDR1 SGHRS and CDR2 YFSETQ. V was trimmed by 6 bases and J by 5 bases, leaving 17 bases between them. The CDR3 spans 14 residues. The full variable domain, in which reference TRBV5-1 and TRBJ1-1 provide the parts outside the CDR3, is KAGVTQTPRYLIKTRGQQVTLSCSPISGHRSVSWYQQTPGQGLQFLFEYFSETQRNKGNFPGRFSGRQFSNSRSEMNVSTLELGDSALYLCASTTGGVPTEAFFGQGTRLTVV.

This clonotype was detected ten times or more. This chain uses TRBV6-1 with TRBJ1-2; D is unresolved. V was clipped by 0 bases and J by 10 bases, with 15 bases between them. The CDR3 loop spans 14 amino acids. Per the germline V gene, CDR1 is MNHNS and CDR2 is SASEGT. CDR3 amino acids: CASSEALIRMVYTF. In DNA, the CDR3 is TGTGCCAGCAGTGAAGCCCTCATCCGGATGGTCTACACCTTC.

The rearrangement joins TRBV12-3 or TRBV12-4 to TRBJ1-2, with 7 bases matching TRBD1. V lost 1 base, J lost 4 bases, and 3 bases stayed unmatched. CDR3 length equals 14 residues. The CDR3 region is CASSLEGASYGYTF. CDR3 bases: TGTGCCAGCAGTTTAGAGGGGGCCAGCTATGGCTACACCTTC.

This clonotype was recorded many times. This chain links TRBV29-1 with TRBJ1-2, with D possibly TRBD1 on 5 matching bases. The CDR3 has 13 residues. Germline-derived CDR1 and CDR2 are SQVTM and ANQGSEA. V was clipped by 4 bases and J by 8 bases, with 17 bases between them. CDR3 DNA: TGCAGCGTTGCTGAACAGGCAAACGTAGGCTACACCTTC. Its translation: CSVAEQANVGYTF. Variable domain in full (rest from reference TRBV29-1 and TRBJ1-2): SAVISQKPSRDICQRGTSLTIQCQVDSQVTMMFWYRQQPGQSLTLIATANQGSEATYESGFVIDKFPISRPNLTFSTLTVSNMSPEDSSIYLCSVAEQANVGYTFGSGTRLTVV.

The chain couples TRBV7-8 to TRBJ1-2, with D hard to call. The germline V gene encodes CDR1 SGHVS and CDR2 FQNEAQ. The CDR3 loop spans 15 amino acids. Trimming stripped 1 base from V and 1 base from J, with 10 bases between. The CDR3 is CASSLGPSNNYGYTF. In DNA form, the CDR3 reads TGTGCCAGCAGCTTAGGCCCATCAAATAACTATGGCTACACCTTC.

The chain is built from TRBV12-3 or TRBV12-4 and TRBJ1-3; tentatively, D is TRBD1 (6 bases). V gave up 1 base and J gave up 0 bases, with 13 bases separating them. The CDR3 is 17 amino acids. CDR3 sequence: CASSLGPRQASGNTIYF. The CDR3 nucleotides are TGTGCCAGCAGTTTAGGCCCTCGACAGGCCTCTGGAAACACCATATATTTT.

This clonotype was picked up a small number of times. The chain carries TRBV2 and TRBJ1-1; possible D gene TRBD1, 5 bases. CDR1 and CDR2 from the germline V gene are SNHLY and FYNNEI. V was pared by 2 bases and J by 1 base, with 17 bases between. The CDR3 totals 17 residues. This chain's CDR3 is CASSERFSGGGNTEAFF. The CDR3 coding sequence is TGTGCCAGCAGTGAACGGTTCTCCGGGGGAGGGAACACTGAAGCTTTCTTT. The full variable domain, in which reference TRBV2 and TRBJ1-1 provide the parts outside the CDR3, is EPEVTQTPSHQVTQMGQEVILRCVPISNHLYFYWYRQILGQKVEFLVSFYNNEISEKSEIFDDQFSVERPDGSNFTLKIRSTKLEDSAMYFCASSERFSGGGNTEAFFGQGTRLTVV.

There are a few counts of this clonotype. The J gene is TRBJ2-1, the V gene TRBV5-8, with D unresolved. The CDR3 contains 15 residues. V was clipped by 2 bases and J by 0 bases, with 9 bases between them. Per germline, CDR1 SGHTS and CDR2 YDEGEE. For the CDR3, the DNA is TGTGCCAGCAGCTTCGGCGATCTCTCCTACAATGAGCAGTTCTTC. Translating it yields CASSFGDLSYNEQFF.

The chain links TRBV18 to TRBJ1-5; D is perhaps TRBD1 (5 bases). The CDR3 has 16 amino acids. Germline CDR1 is KGHSH and CDR2 is LQKENI. Trimming took off 3 bases at V and 3 bases at J, with 15 bases between the two ends. This CDR3 reads CASSPRDSGFNQPQHF. DNA for the CDR3: TGTGCCAGCTCACCCAGGGATAGCGGCTTCAATCAGCCCCAGCATTTT.